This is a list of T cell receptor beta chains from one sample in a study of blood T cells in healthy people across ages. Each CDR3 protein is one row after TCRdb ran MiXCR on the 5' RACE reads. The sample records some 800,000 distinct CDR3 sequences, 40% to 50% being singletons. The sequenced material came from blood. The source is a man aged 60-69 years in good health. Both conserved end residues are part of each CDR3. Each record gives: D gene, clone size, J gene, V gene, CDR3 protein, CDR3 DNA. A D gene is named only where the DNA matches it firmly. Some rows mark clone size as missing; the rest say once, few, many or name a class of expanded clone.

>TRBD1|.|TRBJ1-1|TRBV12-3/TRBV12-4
CVSSWPGGLHTEAFF
TGTGTCAGCAGTTGGCCAGGGGGCCTCCACACTGAAGCTTTCTTT
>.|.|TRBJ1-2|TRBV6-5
CASSDHSQANYGYTF
TGTGCCAGCAGTGACCACAGTCAAGCTAACTATGGCTACACCTTC
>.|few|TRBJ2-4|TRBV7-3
CASSLGGWLAKNIQYF
TGTGCCAGCAGCTTAGGGGGATGGCTGGCCAAAAACATTCAGTACTTC
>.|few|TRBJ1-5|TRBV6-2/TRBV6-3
CASSYGGSWGNQPQHF
TGTGCCAGCAGTTACGGGGGGTCATGGGGTAATCAGCCCCAGCATTTT
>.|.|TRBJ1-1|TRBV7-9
CASSFTLREGVEAFF
TGTGCCAGCAGCTTTACCCTCCGGGAGGGCGTTGAAGCTTTCTTT
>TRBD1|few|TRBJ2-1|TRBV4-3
CASSQYAGQGAGNEQFF
TGCGCCAGCAGCCAGTACGCGGGACAGGGGGCAGGCAATGAGCAGTTCTTC
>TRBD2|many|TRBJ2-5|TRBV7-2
CASSLTSGGGQETQYF
TGTGCCAGCAGCTTGACTAGCGGGGGGGGTCAAGAGACCCAGTACTTC
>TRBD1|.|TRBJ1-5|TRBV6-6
CASRAGQGTSETQHF
TGTGCCAGCAGGGCGGGACAGGGGACTTCTGAGACCCAGCATTTT
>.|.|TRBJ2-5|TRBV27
CASTRLGTGYNEQYF
TGTGCCAGCACCCGATTGGGGACTGGGTACAATGAGCAGTACTTC
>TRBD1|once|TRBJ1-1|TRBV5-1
CASSLAGGAGLNTEAFF
TGCGCCAGCAGCTTAGCAGGGGGCGCGGGCTTGAACACTGAAGCTTTCTTT
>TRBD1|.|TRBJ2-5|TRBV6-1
CASKLLGTGEFQETQYF
TGTGCCAGCAAGCTGCTCGGGACAGGGGAGTTCCAAGAGACCCAGTACTTC
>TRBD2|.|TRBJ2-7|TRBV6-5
CATGTRANEQYF
TGTGCCACCGGGACTAGGGCCAATGAGCAGTACTTC
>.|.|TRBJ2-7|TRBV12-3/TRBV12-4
CASSFAGKRYEQYF
TGTGCCAGCAGTTTTGCAGGGAAACGCTACGAGCAGTACTTC
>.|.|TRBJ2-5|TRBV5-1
CASTLPRVGETQYF
TGCGCCAGCACCCTCCCCCGGGTCGGGGAGACCCAGTACTTC
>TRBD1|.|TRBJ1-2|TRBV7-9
CASSGHRDSLVGGYTF
TGTGCCAGCAGCGGGCACCGGGACAGCTTGGTGGGTGGCTACACCTTC
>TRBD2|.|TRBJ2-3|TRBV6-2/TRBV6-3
CASFGLAGYQGVTDTQYF
TGTGCCAGCTTCGGACTAGCGGGCTACCAAGGGGTTACAGATACGCAGTATTTT
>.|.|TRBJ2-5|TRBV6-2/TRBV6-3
CASSNQATQYF
TGTGCCAGCAGTAATCAAGCGACCCAGTACTTC
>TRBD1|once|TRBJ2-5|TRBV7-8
CASSLARDRGPETQYF
TGTGCCAGCAGCTTAGCGCGGGACAGGGGGCCGGAGACCCAGTACTTC
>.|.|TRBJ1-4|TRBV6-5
CASRQLGSDEKLFF
TGTGCCAGCAGGCAATTAGGGTCGGATGAAAAACTGTTTTTT
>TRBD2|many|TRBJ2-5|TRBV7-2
CASSFQGGQETQYF
TGTGCCAGCAGCTTTCAGGGAGGGCAAGAGACCCAGTACTTC
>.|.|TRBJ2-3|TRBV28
CASSLLLTDTQYF
TGTGCCAGCAGTTTGTTATTGACAGATACGCAGTATTTT
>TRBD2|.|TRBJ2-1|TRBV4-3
CASSQVWGPGLAGYNEQFF
TGCGCCAGCAGCCAAGTATGGGGCCCGGGACTAGCTGGCTACAATGAGCAGTTCTTC
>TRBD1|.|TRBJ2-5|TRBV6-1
CASSEARGGRRGETQYF
TGTGCCAGCAGTGAAGCGAGAGGTGGACGCAGGGGGGAGACCCAGTACTTC
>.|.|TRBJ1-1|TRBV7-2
CVSSFQNTEAFF
TGTGTCAGCAGCTTTCAGAACACTGAAGCTTTCTTT
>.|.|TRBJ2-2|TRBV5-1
CASSLPRALTHPTNTGELFF
TGCGCCAGCAGCTTACCTAGAGCCCTCACCCACCCGACGAACACCGGGGAGCTGTTTTTT
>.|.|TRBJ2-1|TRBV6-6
CASSLSTSSYNEQFF
TGTGCCAGCAGTCTTAGCACGAGCTCCTACAATGAGCAGTTCTTC
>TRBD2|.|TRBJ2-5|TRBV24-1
CATSPRSVGGQETQYF
TGTGCCACCAGCCCCCGCTCGGTGGGGGGGCAAGAGACCCAGTACTTC
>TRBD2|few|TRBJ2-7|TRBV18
CASSDLAGSNEQYF
TGTGCCAGCTCAGACCTAGCGGGTAGCAACGAGCAGTACTTC
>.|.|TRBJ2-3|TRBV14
CASHGASDTQYF
TGTGCCAGCCACGGTGCATCAGATACGCAGTATTTT
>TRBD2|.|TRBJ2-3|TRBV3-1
CASSPTVTSGHTQYF
TGTGCCAGCAGCCCCACGGTTACTAGCGGTCATACGCAGTATTTT
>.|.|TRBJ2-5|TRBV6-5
CASEAGGAETQYF
TGTGCCAGCGAGGCCGGGGGCGCGGAGACCCAGTACTTC
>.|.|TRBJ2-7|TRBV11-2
CASSLDIVGRNYEQYF
TGTGCCAGCAGCTTAGATATAGTCGGCCGTAACTACGAGCAGTACTTC
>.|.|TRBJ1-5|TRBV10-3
CAISPGGLHSNQPQHF
TGTGCCATCAGTCCCGGCGGACTACATAGCAATCAGCCCCAGCATTTT
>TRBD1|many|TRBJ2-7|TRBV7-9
CASSSGTGGDEQYF
TGTGCCAGCAGCTCCGGGACAGGGGGCGACGAGCAGTACTTC
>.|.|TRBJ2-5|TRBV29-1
CSVRDNQETQYF
TGCAGCGTTAGGGACAATCAAGAGACCCAGTACTTC
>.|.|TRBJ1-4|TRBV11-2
CASSPANGAINEKLFF
TGTGCCAGCAGCCCCGCTAATGGGGCCATTAATGAAAAACTGTTTTTT
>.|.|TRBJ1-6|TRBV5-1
CASSLGTENNSPLHF
TGCGCCAGCAGCTTGGGGACAGAGAATAATTCACCCCTCCACTTT
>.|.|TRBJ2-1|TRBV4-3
CASSLGGGRGPPEQFF
TGCGCCAGCAGCCTCGGAGGAGGGCGGGGCCCCCCTGAGCAGTTCTTC
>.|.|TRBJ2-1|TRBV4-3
CASSQARGYEQFF
TGCGCCAGCAGCCAAGCCAGGGGATATGAGCAGTTCTTC
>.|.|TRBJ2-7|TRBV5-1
CASSPRWASYEQYF
TGCGCCAGCAGCCCCAGGTGGGCTTCCTACGAGCAGTACTTC
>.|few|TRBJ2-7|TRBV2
CASSGSLTSYEQYF
TGTGCCAGCAGTGGGAGTCTTACCTCCTACGAGCAGTACTTC
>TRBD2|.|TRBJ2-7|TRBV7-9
CANSTSGGLSSYNEQYF
TGTGCCAACAGCACTAGCGGGGGGCTTAGCTCCTACAATGAGCAGTACTTC
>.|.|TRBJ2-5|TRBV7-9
CASSQGILRETQYF
TGTGCCAGCAGCCAGGGGATTTTAAGAGAGACCCAGTACTTC
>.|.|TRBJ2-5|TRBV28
CASSLLDPETQYF
TGTGCCAGCAGTTTGTTGGACCCGGAGACCCAGTACTTC
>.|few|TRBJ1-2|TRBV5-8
CASSRVSYGYTF
TGTGCCAGCAGCCGCGTTAGCTATGGCTACACCTTC
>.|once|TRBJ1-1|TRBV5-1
CASSLVPRGSDTEAFF
TGCGCCAGCAGCTTGGTGCCCCGAGGTTCGGACACTGAAGCTTTCTTT
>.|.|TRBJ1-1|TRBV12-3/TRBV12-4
CASSFTGLEAFF
TGTGCCAGCAGTTTCACAGGGCTTGAGGCTTTCTTT
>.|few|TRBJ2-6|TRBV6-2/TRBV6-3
CASSYSPGALGANVLTF
TGTGCCAGCAGTTACTCGCCGGGGGCCCTTGGGGCCAACGTCCTGACTTTC